Sequencing of this T cell receptor (beta chain) was carried out in a study of neurological immune-mediated disorders. General study points: HTLV-1-associated myelopathy had the most TCR clonal expansion, whereas multiple sclerosis had the least (lower than in healthy controls). For the multiple sclerosis repertoire cluster, an association with any clinical or MRI feature was absent.

This clonotype was seen many times. Its specificity is not known. cDNA was made by 5'RACE with 10-nucleotide random UMIs. TCRdb ran MiXCR on the 5' RACE reads and lists one entry per CDR3 protein. The data show more than 45,000 distinct CDR3 sequences, approximately 3.3% seen once. The sequencing input was PBMCs. The receptor comes from a man aged 35 to 55 with multiple sclerosis.

The CDR3: CSARDGGGTYEQYF. CDR3 DNA: TGCAGTGCTAGAGACGGGGGAGGGACCTACGAGCAGTACTTC. This rearrangement joins TRBV20-1 to TRBJ2-7; the match to TRBD2 covers 7 bases. There are 14 residues in the CDR3. Losses at the gene ends were 0 bases for V and 2 bases for J; bases not matched to a gene: 4. The germline gives CDR1 DFQATT, CDR2 SNEGSKA (reference sequence).